This T cell receptor (beta chain) originates from a study of OX40 agonist ivuxolimab in advanced cancers. Study-wide findings and caveats: Low normalized T-cell clonal expansion was also seen in some nonresponders.

Some clones are missing from TCRdb's copy, which holds only in-frame ones; the method was immunoSEQ multiplex PCR. Of about 25,000 clones in the sample, 65% to 85% were seen once. Comment on this clone: What it binds is not known.

CDR1 is SEHNR, CDR2 FQNEAQ, per germline (reference sequence). The CDR3 totals 13 residues. V was trimmed by 5 bases and J by 7 bases, leaving 15 bases between them. This receptor was taken from an adult with an advanced solid tumor such as melanoma, head and neck, liver or kidney cancer. Sequenced material: CD4+ or CD8+ T cells sorted from blood, taken in a trial of the OX40 agonist ivuxolimab. The V call is TRBV7-9, the J call TRBJ2-7; D is possibly TRBD1 (5 bases). CDR3 sequence (DNA): TGTGCCAGCAGCACCTGGACAATCCAAGAGCAGTACTTC. Translation: CASSTWTIQEQYF.